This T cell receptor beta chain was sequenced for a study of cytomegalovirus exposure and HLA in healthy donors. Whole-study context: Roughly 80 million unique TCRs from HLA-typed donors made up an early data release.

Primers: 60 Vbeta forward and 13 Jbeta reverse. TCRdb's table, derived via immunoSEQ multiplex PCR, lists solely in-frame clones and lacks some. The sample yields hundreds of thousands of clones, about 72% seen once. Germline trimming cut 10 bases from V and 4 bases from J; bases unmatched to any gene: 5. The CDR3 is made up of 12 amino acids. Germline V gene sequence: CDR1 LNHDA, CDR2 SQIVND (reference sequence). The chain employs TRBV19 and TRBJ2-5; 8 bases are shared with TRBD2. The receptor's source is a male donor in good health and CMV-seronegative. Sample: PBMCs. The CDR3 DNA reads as TGTGCCACTGGGACTAGGGTAGAGACCCAGTACTTC. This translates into CATGTRVETQYF.